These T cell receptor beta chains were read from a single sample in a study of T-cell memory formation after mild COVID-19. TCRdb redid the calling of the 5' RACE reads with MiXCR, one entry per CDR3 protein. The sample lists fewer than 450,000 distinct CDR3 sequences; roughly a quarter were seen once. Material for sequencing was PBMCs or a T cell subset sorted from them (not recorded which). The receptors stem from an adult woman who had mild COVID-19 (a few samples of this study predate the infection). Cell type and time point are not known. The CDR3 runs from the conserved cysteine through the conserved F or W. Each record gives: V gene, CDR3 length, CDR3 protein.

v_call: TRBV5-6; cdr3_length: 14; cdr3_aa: CASSFVGGEETQYF
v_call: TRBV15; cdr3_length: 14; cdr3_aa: CATSSTVSNQPQHF
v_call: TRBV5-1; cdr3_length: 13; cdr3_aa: CASSFDGNYEQYF
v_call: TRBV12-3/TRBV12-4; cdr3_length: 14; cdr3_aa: CASRGTSPYNEQFF
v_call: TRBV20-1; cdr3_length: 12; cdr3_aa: CSAPKGAYEQYF
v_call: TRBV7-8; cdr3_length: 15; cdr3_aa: CASSLKAGSTDTQYF
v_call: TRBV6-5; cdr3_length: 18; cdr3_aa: CASTLEGGWSLNTGELFF
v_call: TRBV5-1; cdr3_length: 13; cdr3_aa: CASSSGQKETQYF
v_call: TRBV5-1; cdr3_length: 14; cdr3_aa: CASSSTGPVDEAFF
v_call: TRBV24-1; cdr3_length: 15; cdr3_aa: CATSDAGTGDTEAFF
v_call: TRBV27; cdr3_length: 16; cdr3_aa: CASSLQGLAGVNEQFF
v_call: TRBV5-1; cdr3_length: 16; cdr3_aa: CASSLVAARDTDTQYF
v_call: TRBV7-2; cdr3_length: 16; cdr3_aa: CASSALVAPSTDTQYF
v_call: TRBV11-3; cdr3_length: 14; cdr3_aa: CASSAGQSTGELFF
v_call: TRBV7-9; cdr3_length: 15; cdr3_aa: CASSSPTLVNTEAFF
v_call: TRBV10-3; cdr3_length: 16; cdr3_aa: CATSDRVDLAKNIQYF
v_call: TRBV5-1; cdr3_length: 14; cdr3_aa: CASSLGENTGELFF
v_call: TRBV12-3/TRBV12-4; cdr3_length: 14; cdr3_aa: CASTSGTSTDTQYF
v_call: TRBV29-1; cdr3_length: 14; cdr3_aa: CSATQGILGGELFF
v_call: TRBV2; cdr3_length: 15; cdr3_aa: CASSESRGNQETQYF
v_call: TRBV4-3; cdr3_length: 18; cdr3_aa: CASSRGHIAGASTGELFF
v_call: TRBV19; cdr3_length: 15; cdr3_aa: CASSIGTGQFYEQYF
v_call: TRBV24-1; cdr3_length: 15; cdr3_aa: CATSDGQGPRYEQYF
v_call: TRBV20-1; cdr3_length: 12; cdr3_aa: CSAEGAAYEQYF
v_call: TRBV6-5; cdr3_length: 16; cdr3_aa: CASSYSIPRGAYEQYF
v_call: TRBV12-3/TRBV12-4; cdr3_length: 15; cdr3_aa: CASSLAIRGNYGYTF
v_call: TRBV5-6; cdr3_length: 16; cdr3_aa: CASSYLGRGPITEAFF
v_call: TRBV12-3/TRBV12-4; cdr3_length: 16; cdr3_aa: CASSLARTAGTGELFF